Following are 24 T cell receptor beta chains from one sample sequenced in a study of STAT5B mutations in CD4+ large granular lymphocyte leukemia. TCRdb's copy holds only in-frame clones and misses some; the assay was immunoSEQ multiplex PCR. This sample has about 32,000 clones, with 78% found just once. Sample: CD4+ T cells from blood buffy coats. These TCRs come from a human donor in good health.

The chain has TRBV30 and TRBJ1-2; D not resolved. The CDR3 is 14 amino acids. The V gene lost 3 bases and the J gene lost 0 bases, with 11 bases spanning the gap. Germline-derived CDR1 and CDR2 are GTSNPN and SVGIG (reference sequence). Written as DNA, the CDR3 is TGTGCCTGGAGAGAGAGGGAGCCTAACTATGGCTACACCTTC. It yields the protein CAWREREPNYGYTF.

The CDR3 spells CASSIGQDYYADTQYF. The CDR3 DNA is TGTGCCAGTAGTATCGGTCAGGACTACTACGCAGATACGCAGTATTTT. The chain uses TRBV19 and TRBJ2-3; D perhaps matches TRBD2 (6 bases). Germline lookup yields CDR1 LNHDA and CDR2 SQIVND (reference sequence). Trimming took off 3 bases at V and 4 bases at J, with 17 bases between the two ends. This CDR3 region has 16 residues.

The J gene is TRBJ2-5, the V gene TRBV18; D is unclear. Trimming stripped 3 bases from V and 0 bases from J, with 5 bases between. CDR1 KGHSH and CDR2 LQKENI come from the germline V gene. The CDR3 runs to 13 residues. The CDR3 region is CASSPPYQETQYF. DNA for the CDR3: TGTGCCAGCTCACCCCCATACCAAGAGACCCAGTACTTC. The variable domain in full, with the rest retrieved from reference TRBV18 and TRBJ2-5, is NAGVMQNPRHLVRRRGQEARLRCSPMKGHSHVYWYRQLPEEGLKFMVYLQKENIIDESGMPKERFSAEFPKEGPSILRIQQVVRGDSAAYFCASSPPYQETQYFGPGTRLLVL.

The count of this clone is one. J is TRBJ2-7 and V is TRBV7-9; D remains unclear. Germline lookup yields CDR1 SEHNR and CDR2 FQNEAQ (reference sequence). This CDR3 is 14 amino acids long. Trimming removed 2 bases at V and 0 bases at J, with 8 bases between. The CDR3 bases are TGTGCCAGCAGCTTATATCCCCACTCCTACGAGCAGTACTTC. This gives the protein CASSLYPHSYEQYF.

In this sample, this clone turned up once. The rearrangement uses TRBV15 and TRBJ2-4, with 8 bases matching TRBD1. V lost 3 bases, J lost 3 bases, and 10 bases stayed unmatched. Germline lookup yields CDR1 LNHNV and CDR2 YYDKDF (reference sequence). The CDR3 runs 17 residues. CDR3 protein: CATSSHQGARVKNIQYF. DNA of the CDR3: TGTGCCACCAGCAGCCATCAGGGGGCGCGTGTCAAAAACATTCAGTACTTC.

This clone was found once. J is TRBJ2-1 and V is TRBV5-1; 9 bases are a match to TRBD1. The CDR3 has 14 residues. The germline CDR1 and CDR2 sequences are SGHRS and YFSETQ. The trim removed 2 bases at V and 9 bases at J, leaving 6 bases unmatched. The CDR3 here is CASSLRDRDPEQFF. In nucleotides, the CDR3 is TGCGCCAGCAGCTTACGGGACAGGGATCCTGAGCAGTTCTTC.

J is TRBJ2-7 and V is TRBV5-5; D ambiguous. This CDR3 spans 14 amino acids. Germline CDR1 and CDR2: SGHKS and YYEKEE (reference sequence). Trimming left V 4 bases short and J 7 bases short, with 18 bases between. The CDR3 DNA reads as TGTGCCAGCAGCCCCCCTCTCCATCTTGGGGAGCAGTACTTC. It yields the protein CASSPPLHLGEQYF. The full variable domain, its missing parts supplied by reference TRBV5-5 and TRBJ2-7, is DAGVTQSPTHLIKTRGQQVTLRCSPISGHKSVSWYQQVLGQGPQFIFQYYEKEERGRGNFPDRFSARQFPNYSSELNVNALLLGDSALYLCASSPPLHLGEQYFGPGTRLTVT.

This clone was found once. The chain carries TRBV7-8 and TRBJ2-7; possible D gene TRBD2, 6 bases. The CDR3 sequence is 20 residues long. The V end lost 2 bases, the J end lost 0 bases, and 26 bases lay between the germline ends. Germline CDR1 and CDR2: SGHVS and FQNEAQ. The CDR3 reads CASSLRFVGGPGPRSYEQYF. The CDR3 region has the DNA TGTGCCAGCAGCTTACGTTTTGTGGGAGGACCGGGACCGCGCTCCTACGAGCAGTACTTC.

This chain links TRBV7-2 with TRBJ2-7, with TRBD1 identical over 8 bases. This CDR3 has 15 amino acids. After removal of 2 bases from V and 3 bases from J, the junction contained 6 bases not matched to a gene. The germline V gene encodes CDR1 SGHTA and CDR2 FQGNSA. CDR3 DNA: TGTGCCAGCAGCTTACGACAGGGGAGGAACTACGAGCAGTACTTC. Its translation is CASSLRQGRNYEQYF.

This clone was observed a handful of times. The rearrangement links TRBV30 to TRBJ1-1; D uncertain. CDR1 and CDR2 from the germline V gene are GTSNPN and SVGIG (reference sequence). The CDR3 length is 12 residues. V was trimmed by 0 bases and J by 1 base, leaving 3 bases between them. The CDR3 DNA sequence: TGTGCCTGGAGTGTACCGAACACTGAAGCTTTCTTT. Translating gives CAWSVPNTEAFF.

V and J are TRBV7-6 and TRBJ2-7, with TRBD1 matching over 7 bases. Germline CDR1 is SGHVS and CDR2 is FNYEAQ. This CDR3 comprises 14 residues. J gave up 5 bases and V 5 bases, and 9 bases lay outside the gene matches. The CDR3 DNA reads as TGTGCCAGCAGCCTCTCAACAGGGGCCCACGAGCAGTACTTC. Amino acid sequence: CASSLSTGAHEQYF. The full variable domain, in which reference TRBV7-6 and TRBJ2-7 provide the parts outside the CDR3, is GAGVSQSPRYKVTKRGQDVALRCDPISGHVSLYWYRQALGQGPEFLTYFNYEAQQDKSGLPNDRFSAERPEGSISTLTIQRTEQRDSAMYRCASSLSTGAHEQYFGPGTRLTVT.

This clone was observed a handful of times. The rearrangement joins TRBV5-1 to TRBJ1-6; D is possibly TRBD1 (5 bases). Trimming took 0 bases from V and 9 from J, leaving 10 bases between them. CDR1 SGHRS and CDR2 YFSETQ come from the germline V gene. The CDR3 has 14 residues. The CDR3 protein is CASSLEGQGSPLHF. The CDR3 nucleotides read TGCGCCAGCAGCTTGGAGGGGCAGGGTTCACCCCTCCACTTT.

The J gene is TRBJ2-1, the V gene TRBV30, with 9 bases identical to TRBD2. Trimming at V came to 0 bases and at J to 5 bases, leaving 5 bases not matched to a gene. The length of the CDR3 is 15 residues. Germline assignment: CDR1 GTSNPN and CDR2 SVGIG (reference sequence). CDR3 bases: TGTGCCTGGAGTGTTGCGGGGGGGTATAACAATGAGCAGTTCTTC. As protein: CAWSVAGGYNNEQFF.

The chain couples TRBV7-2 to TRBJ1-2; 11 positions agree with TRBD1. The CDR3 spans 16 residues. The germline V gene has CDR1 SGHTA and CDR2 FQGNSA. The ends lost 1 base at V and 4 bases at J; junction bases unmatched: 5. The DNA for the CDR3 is TGTGCCAGCAGCTTAGAGGGACAGGGGGTAGGCTATGGCTACACCTTC. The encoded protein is CASSLEGQGVGYGYTF.

The DNA for the CDR3 is TGTGCCAGCAGAACCGGGACAGGGGATTCACCCCTCCACTTT. Its translation: CASRTGTGDSPLHF. The chain is built from TRBV5-4 and TRBJ1-6; 10 positions agree with TRBD1. Germline loops: CDR1 SGHNT, CDR2 YYREEE (reference sequence). With V trimmed by 5 bases and J by 8 bases, 4 bases remained unmatched. The CDR3 is 14 amino acids.

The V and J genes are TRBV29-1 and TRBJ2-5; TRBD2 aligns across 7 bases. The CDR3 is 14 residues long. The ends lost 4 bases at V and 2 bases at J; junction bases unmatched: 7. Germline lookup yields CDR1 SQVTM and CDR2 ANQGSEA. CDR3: CSVGRGGGQETQYF. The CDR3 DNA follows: TGCAGCGTTGGGCGAGGCGGGGGTCAAGAGACCCAGTACTTC.

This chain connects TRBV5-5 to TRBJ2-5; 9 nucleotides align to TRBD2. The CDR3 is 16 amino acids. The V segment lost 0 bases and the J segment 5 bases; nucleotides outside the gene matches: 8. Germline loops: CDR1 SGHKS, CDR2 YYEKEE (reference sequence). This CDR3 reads CASSLEGGRAEETQYF. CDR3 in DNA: TGTGCCAGCAGCTTGGAGGGCGGGAGGGCGGAGGAGACCCAGTACTTC. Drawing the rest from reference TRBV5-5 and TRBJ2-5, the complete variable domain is DAGVTQSPTHLIKTRGQQVTLRCSPISGHKSVSWYQQVLGQGPQFIFQYYEKEERGRGNFPDRFSARQFPNYSSELNVNALLLGDSALYLCASSLEGGRAEETQYFGPGTRLLVL.

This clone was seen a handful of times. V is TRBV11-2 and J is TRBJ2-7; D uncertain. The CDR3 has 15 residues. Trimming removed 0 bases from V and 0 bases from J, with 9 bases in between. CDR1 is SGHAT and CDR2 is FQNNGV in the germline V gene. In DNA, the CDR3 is TGTGCCAGCAGCTTAGATCGACTCTTCTCCTACGAGCAGTACTTC. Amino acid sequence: CASSLDRLFSYEQYF.

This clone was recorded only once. The CDR3 loop reads CASSPISGRIGNEQFF. In DNA, the CDR3 is TGTGCCAGCTCACCAATAAGCGGGCGAATAGGCAATGAGCAGTTCTTC. J is TRBJ2-1 and V is TRBV18; the D gene is possibly TRBD2 (6 bases). The V end lost 2 bases, the J end lost 6 bases, and 17 bases lay between the germline ends. This CDR3 is 16 amino acids long. Per germline, CDR1 KGHSH and CDR2 LQKENI.

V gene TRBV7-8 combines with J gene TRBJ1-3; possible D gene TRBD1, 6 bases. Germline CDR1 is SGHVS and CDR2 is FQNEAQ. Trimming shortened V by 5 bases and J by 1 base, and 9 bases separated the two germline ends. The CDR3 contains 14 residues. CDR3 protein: CASSQGTSGNTIYF. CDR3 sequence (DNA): TGTGCCAGCAGCCAAGGGACATCTGGAAACACCATATATTTT.

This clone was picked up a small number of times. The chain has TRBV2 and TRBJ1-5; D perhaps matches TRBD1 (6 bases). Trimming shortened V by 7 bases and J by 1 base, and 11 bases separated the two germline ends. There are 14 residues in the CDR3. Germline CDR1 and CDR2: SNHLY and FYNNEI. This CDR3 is CASTGAGSNQPQHF. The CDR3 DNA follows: TGTGCCAGCACAGGGGCAGGAAGCAATCAGCCCCAGCATTTT.

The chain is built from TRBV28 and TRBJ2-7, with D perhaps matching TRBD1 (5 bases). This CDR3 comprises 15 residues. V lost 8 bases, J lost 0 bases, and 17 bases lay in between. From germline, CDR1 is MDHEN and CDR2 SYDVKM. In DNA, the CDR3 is TGTGCCAGCCTTCCGCAGGGAATAAACTCCTACGAGCAGTACTTC. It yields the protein CASLPQGINSYEQYF.

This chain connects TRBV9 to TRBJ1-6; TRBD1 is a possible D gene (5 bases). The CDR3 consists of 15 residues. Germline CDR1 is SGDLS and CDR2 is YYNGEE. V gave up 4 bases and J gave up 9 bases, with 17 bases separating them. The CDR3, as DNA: TGTGCCAGCAGCATTAACCGGGACGGCCTTTCACCCCTCCACTTT. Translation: CASSINRDGLSPLHF. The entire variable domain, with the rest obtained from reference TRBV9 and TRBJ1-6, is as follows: DSGVTQTPKHLITATGQRVTLRCSPRSGDLSVYWYQQSLDQGLQFLIQYYNGEERAKGNILERFSAQQFPDLHSELNLSSLELGDSALYFCASSINRDGLSPLHFGNGTRLTVT.

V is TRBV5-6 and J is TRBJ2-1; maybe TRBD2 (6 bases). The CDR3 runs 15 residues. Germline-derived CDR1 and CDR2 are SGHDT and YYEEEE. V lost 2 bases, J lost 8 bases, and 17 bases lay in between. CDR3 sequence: CASSLWDSAHHEQFF. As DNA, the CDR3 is TGTGCCAGCAGCTTATGGGACTCCGCCCATCATGAGCAGTTCTTC.